This T cell receptor (beta chain) was identified during a study of CD8+ T cells in alopecia areata. The overall study: Scoring of treated patients' severity used the percentage of affected scalp area. Broader study findings: On tofacitinib, scalp clonality and expanded CD8+ clones among top 100 fell significantly.

This clone was picked up a small number of times. Its target is unknown. The CDR3 spans 14 residues. Per the germline V gene, CDR1 is LGHNA and CDR2 is YSLEER. V was clipped by 1 base and J by 5 bases, with 11 bases between them. Treatment given: oral pan-JAK inhibitor, 5-10 mg twice daily. Following extraction, RNA underwent reverse transcription to cDNA, which served as the sequencing template. The table came from immunoSEQ multiplex PCR; TCRdb's copy has only in-frame clones and leaves some out. The sample lists about 210,000 clones; approximately 47% were seen once. The source material was CD4+ T cells sorted from blood, sampled at roughly week 38, from a patient treated with tofacitinib. The chain links TRBV4-3 to TRBJ2-5, with D perhaps TRBD1 or TRBD2 (6 bases each). The origin of this receptor is a human donor with alopecia areata. This chain's CDR3 is CASSQGGADETQYF. The CDR3 bases are TGCGCCAGCAGCCAAGGGGGGGCGGACGAGACCCAGTACTTC.